The 9 T cell receptor beta chains listed next were all sequenced from one sample in a study of T cell responses to AZD1222 COVID-19 vaccine. Sequencing used immunoSEQ multiplex PCR; TCRdb keeps in-frame clones, though not all of them. Found here are 100,000 or so clones, approximately 90% of them singletons; the top ten hold roughly 2.9%. This sample comprised peripheral blood, obtained on day 0 of AZD1222 vaccination. These TCRs come from an adult in good health.

V and J are TRBV6-1 and TRBJ2-7, with a possible D match to TRBD2 (5 bases). The CDR3 length is 19 residues. Germline V lookup: CDR1 MNHNS, CDR2 SASEGT. The V end lost 1 base, the J end lost 2 bases, and 24 bases lay between the germline ends. The CDR3 DNA sequence: TGTGCCAGCAGTGAAGGACCCCTTCGCCCGGCGGGCGGAGCCTACGAGCAGTACGTC. The encoded protein is CASSEGPLRPAGGAYEQYV.

This chain connects TRBV4-3 to TRBJ1-1; 8 bases align to TRBD1. CDR3 length equals 15 residues. Unmatched junction bases numbered 7, after V lost 3 bases and J lost 4 bases. Germline-derived CDR1 and CDR2 are LGHNA and YSLEER. The CDR3 DNA reads TGCGCCAGCAGCCATGCAGGGGGCTTCCGCACTGAAGCTTTCTTT. Amino acid sequence: CASSHAGGFRTEAFF.

The chain is built from TRBV6-1 and TRBJ2-1; either TRBD1 or TRBD2 may supply D (5 bases each). The CDR3 is made up of 15 amino acids. Germline-derived CDR1 and CDR2 are MNHNS and SASEGT. V lost 3 bases to trimming and J lost 3 bases, with 12 bases between them. CDR3 loop: CASSDRDGDYNEQFF. DNA for the CDR3: TGTGCCAGCAGTGATCGGGACGGTGACTACAATGAGCAGTTCTTC.

The chain has TRBV7-9 and TRBJ1-2; TRBD1 is a possible D gene (6 bases). This CDR3 is built from 14 residues. V was shortened by 6 bases and J by 8 bases, with 19 bases between the two germline ends. Germline values: CDR1 SEHNR, CDR2 FQNEAQ (reference sequence). This chain's CDR3 is CASRGGGKLWGYTF. DNA of the CDR3: TGTGCCAGCAGAGGGGGAGGGAAGCTATGGGGCTACACCTTC.

The rearrangement links TRBV9 to TRBJ2-1, with TRBD2 identical over 7 bases. Unmatched junction bases numbered 3, after V lost 3 bases and J lost 6 bases. Germline V gene lookup returns CDR1 SGDLS and CDR2 YYNGEE. CDR3 size: 13 residues. The CDR3 nucleotides read TGTGCCAGCAGCGCGACTAGCAGCAATGAGCAGTTCTTC. The encoded protein is CASSATSSNEQFF.

The chain recombines TRBV30 with TRBJ1-5, with 7 nucleotides matching TRBD1. The germline gives CDR1 GTSNPN, CDR2 SVGIG (reference sequence). This CDR3 is built from 13 residues. V was pared by 3 bases and J by 7 bases, with 6 bases of the junction left unmatched. CDR3 sequence reads: CAWSLRGAQPQHF. The CDR3 nucleotides read TGTGCCTGGAGCCTCAGGGGGGCGCAGCCCCAGCATTTT.

V gene TRBV7-3 combines with J gene TRBJ2-7, with D possibly being TRBD2 (6 bases). This CDR3 is built from 12 residues. The V gene's germline CDR1 is SGHTA and CDR2 FQGTGA. V lost 11 bases, J lost 7 bases, and 18 bases lay in between. The CDR3 protein is CASGQGGGEQYF. The CDR3 nucleotides read TGTGCCTCCGGGCAGGGAGGAGGGGAGCAGTACTTC.

This chain uses TRBV5-4 with TRBJ2-7, with 13 bases aligning to TRBD2. Trimming took 7 bases from V and 4 from J; bases not matched to a gene: 2. Germline V lookup: CDR1 SGHNT, CDR2 YYREEE (reference sequence). The CDR3 has 13 amino acids. The CDR3: CASGLAGVYEQYV. The DNA for the CDR3 is TGTGCCAGCGGACTAGCGGGAGTGTACGAGCAGTACGTC.

The chain employs TRBV7-2 and TRBJ2-2; 10 bases are a match to TRBD1. Trimming removed 6 bases from V and 2 bases from J; junction bases left unmatched: 6. The CDR3 consists of 16 residues. Germline V gene sequence: CDR1 SGHTA, CDR2 FQGNSA. The CDR3 loop reads CASSGQGVSNTGELFF. The CDR3 DNA reads as TGTGCCAGCAGTGGACAGGGGGTCTCTAACACCGGGGAGCTGTTTTTT.